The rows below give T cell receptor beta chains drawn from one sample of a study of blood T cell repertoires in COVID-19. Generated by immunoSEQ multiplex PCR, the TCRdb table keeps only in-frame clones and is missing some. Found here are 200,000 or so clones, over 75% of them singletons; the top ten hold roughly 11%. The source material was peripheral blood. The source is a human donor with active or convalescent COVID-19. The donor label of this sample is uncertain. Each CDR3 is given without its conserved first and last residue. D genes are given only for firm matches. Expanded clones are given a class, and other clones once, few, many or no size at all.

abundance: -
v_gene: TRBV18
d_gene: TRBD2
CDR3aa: ASLPGGTQGIQY

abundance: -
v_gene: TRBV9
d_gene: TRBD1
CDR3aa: ASSGGQGEYGYT

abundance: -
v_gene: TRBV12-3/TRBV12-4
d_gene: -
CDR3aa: ASSYSRDYGYT

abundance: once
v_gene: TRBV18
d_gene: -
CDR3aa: ASSPGDLGFALH

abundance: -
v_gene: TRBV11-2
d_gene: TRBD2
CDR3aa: ASSLGASGGREQY

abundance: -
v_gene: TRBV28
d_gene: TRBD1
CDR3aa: ASNPARGSSYEQY

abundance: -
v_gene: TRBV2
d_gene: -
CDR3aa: ASSEAPPGVNEKLF

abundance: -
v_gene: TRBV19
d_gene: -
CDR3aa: ASSEGAYEQY

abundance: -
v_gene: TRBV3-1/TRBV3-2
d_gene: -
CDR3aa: ASSQEVRAGANGYT

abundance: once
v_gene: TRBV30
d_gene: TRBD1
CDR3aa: AWSKTFRTGSYEQY

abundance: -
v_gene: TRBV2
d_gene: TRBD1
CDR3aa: ASHRGLGEKLF

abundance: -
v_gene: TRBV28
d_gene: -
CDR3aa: ASSYLGAGNTIY

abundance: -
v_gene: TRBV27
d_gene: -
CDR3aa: ASSSMNTEAF

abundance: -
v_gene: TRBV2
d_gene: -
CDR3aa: ASSVAEPNTGELF

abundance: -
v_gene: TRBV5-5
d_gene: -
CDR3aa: ASSIRQASTDTQY

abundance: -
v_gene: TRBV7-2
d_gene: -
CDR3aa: ASSLVGSPGGA

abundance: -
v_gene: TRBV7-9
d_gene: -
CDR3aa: ASSLVGEAYEQY

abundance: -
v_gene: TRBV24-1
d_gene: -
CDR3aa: ATQGNSYRGYT

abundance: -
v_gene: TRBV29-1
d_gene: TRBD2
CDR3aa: SAPVGGRNTGELF

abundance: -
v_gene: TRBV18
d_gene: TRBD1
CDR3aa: ASSPRDSVQETQY

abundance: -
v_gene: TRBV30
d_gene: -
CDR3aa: AWSVGQAGYQPQH

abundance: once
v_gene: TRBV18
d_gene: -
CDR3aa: ASSPVAGGYEQY

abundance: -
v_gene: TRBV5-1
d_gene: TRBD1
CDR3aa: ASSPGQAQETQY

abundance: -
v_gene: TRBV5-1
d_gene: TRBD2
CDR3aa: ASKLAGVQETQY

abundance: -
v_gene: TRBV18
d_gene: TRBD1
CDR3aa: ASSPKGQGGTEAF

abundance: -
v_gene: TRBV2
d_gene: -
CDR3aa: ASSVMSNTEAF

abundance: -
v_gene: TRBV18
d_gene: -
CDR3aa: ASSRQGDNYGYT

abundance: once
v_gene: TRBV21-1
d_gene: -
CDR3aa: ASSNGTGSSGANVLT

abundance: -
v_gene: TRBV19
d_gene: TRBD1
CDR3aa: ASSWDRGGYQPQH

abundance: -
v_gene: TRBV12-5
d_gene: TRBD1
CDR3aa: ASGLTGLLTDTQY

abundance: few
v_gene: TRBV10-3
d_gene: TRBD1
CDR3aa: AISDRDRGLNEQF

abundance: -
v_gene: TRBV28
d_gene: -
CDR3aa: ASSSITGTPALSPLNTEAF

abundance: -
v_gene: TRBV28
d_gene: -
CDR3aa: ASKGVRLNEQF

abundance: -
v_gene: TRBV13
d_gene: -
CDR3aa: ASSPGQSDEQF

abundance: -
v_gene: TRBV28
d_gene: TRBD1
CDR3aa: ASSLHTGQKPYEQY